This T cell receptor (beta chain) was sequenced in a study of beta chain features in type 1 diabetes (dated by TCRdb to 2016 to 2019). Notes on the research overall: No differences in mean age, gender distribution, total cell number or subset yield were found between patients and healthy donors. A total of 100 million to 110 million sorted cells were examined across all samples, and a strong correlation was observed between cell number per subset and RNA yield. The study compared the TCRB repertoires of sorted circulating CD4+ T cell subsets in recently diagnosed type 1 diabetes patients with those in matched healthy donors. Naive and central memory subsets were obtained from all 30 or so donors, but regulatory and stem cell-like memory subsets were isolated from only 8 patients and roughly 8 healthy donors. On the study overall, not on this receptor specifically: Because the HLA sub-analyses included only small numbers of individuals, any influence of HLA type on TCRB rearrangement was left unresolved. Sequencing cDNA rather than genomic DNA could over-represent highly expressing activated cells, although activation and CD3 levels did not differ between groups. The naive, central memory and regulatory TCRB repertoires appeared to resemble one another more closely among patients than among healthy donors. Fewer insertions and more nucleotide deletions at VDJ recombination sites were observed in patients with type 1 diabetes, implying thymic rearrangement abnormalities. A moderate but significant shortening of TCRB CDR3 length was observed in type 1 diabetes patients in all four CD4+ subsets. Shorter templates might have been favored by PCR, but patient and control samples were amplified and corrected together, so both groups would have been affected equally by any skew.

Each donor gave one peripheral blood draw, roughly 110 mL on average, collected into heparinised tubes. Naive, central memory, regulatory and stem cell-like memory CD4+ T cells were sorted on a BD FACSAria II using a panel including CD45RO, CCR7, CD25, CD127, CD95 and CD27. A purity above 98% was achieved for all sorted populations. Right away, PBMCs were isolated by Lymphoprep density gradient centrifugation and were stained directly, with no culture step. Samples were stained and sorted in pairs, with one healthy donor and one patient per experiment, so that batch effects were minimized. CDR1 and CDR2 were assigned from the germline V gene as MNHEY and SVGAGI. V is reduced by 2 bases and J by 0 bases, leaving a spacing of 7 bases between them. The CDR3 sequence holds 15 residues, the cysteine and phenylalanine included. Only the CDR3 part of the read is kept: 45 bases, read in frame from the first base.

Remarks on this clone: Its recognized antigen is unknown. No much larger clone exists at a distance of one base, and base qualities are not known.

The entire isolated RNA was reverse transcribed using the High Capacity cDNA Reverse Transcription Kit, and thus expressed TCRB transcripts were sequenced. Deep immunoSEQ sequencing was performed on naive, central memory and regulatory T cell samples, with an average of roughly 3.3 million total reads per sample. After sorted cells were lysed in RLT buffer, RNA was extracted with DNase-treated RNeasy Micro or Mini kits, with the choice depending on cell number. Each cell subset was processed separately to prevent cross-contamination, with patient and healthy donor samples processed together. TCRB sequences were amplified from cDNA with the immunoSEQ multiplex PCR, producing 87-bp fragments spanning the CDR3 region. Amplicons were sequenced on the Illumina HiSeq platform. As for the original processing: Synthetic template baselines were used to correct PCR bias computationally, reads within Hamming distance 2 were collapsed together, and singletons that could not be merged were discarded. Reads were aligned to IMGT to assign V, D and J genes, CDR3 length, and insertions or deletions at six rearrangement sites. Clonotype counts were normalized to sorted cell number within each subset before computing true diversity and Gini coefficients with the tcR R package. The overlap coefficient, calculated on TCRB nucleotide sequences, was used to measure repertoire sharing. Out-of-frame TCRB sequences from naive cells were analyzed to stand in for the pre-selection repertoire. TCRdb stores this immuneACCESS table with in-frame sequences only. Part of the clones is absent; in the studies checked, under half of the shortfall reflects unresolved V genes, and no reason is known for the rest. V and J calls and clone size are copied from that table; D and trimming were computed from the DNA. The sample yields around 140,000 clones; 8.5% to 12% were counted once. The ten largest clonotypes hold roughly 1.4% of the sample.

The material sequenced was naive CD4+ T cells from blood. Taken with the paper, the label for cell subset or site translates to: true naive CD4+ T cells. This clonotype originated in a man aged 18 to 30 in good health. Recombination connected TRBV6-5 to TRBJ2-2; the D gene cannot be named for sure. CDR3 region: CASSYKHTNTGELFF. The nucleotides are TGTGCCAGCAGTTACAAACATACGAACACCGGGGAGCTGTTTTTT.